There are a few counts of the clone carrying this T cell receptor (beta chain). This entry is derived from a study of identical twins. MiXCR, run by TCRdb on the 5' RACE reads, gives a single entry per CDR3 protein. The table has about 810,000 distinct CDR3 sequences, more than 9% seen once. Germline V CDR1 and CDR2: MGHRA, YSYEKL. The CDR3 runs to 15 residues. V dropped 1 base and J dropped 1 base, with 9 bases sitting between them. This same sample was also part of a study on yellow fever vaccine responses in identical twins.

Sequenced: PBMCs. The J gene is TRBJ2-3, the V gene TRBV4-1, with unresolved D. The receptor comes from a woman younger than 35 in good health. The CDR3 sequence: CASSQVQVGTDTQYF. The CDR3 DNA is TGCGCCAGCAGCCAAGTTCAGGTCGGCACAGATACGCAGTATTTT.